This passage covers 4 T cell receptor beta chains from one sample sequenced in a study of blood T cell repertoires in COVID-19. Clones were read by immunoSEQ multiplex PCR, and TCRdb kept only the in-frame ones, dropping some. The table records about 160,000 clones, approximately 85% of them present only once. Sequenced: peripheral blood. The receptor set was obtained from a man older than 75 with COVID-19, enrolled during active disease.

The rearrangement joins TRBV19 to TRBJ1-5; tentative D call: TRBD1 (6 bases). CDR3 length: 13 amino acids. Germline-derived CDR1 and CDR2 are LNHDA and SQIVND (reference sequence). V dropped 6 bases and J dropped 5 bases, with 11 bases sitting between them. The CDR3 here is CASSTGRHQPQHF. The CDR3 region has the DNA TGTGCCAGTAGCACAGGGCGGCATCAGCCCCAGCATTTT.

The chain has TRBV11-1 and TRBJ1-4, with D unclear. Germline loops: CDR1 SGHAT, CDR2 FQDESV (reference sequence). The CDR3 extends over 13 amino acids. V lost 5 bases, J lost 5 bases, and 9 bases lay in between. This CDR3 reads CASSRGPNEKLFF. CDR3 nucleotides: TGTGCCAGCAGCCGAGGCCCCAATGAAAAACTGTTTTTT.

The chain combines TRBV18 with TRBJ2-2; a possible D gene is TRBD2 (6 bases). The CDR3 spans 15 residues. Looked up from germline, CDR1 is KGHSH and CDR2 is LQKENI. Trimming removed 6 bases from V and 1 base from J, with 12 bases in between. The CDR3 DNA follows: TGTGCCAGCTCCAACCCCGGGAGGAACACCGGGGAGCTGTTTTTT. Translating gives CASSNPGRNTGELFF.

The V call is TRBV7-3, the J call TRBJ2-5, with 8 bases matching TRBD1. The CDR3 sequence is 15 residues long. Germline assignment: CDR1 SGHTA and CDR2 FQGTGA. Trimming cost V 1 base and J 6 bases; bases outside gene matches: 7. The CDR3 is CASSLIGAGGQTQYF. The CDR3 DNA reads as TGTGCCAGCAGCTTAATCGGGGCAGGGGGCCAGACCCAGTACTTC.